What follows are 24 T cell receptor beta chains derived from one specimen sequenced in a study of shared clonotypes between healthy human individuals. Generated by immunoSEQ multiplex PCR, the TCRdb table keeps only in-frame clones and is missing some. The table has around 2.1 million clones, approximately 94% seen once. The sample consisted of naive CD4+ T cells sorted from blood. The subset denotes: CD45RA+ positively selected. The receptors originated from a man aged 18 to 35 in good health.

The chain combines TRBV7-9 with TRBJ1-1; a possible D gene is TRBD1 (6 bases). Germline V gives CDR1 SEHNR, CDR2 FQNEAQ (reference sequence). The length of the CDR3 is 13 residues. V lost 5 bases to trimming and J lost 7 bases, with 14 bases between them. The CDR3 loop reads CASSLGGNGEAFF. CDR3 in DNA: TGTGCCAGCAGCCTAGGGGGTAATGGTGAAGCTTTCTTT. Variable domain in full (rest from reference TRBV7-9 and TRBJ1-1): DTGVSQNPRHKITKRGQNVTFRCDPISEHNRLYWYRQTLGQGPEFLTYFQNEAQLEKSRLLSDRFSAERPKGSFSTLEIQRTEQGDSAMYLCASSLGGNGEAFFGQGTRLTVV.

As to this clone: In the same sample, other DNA sequences code for this CDR3. CDR3 residues: CASSLSAGANVLTF. CDR3 coding DNA: TGTGCCAGCAGTTTATCCGCCGGGGCCAACGTCCTGACTTTC. V and J are TRBV27 and TRBJ2-6; D is unclear. CDR3 length equals 14 residues. Germline lookup yields CDR1 MNHEY and CDR2 SMNVEV (reference sequence). The germline V and J ends were trimmed by 0 bases and 4 bases, with 4 bases remaining between them.

This chain links TRBV6-5 with TRBJ1-2; D uncertain. CDR1 MNHEY and CDR2 SVGAGI come from the germline V gene. The CDR3 runs to 14 residues. Trimming left V 0 bases short and J 6 bases short, with 11 bases between. CDR3 in DNA: TGTGCCAGCAGTTACTCGGGCGGGGAGGATGGCTACACCTTC. It translates to CASSYSGGEDGYTF.

V and J are TRBV28 and TRBJ2-1, with a tentative D call TRBD2 (6 bases). Germline V gives CDR1 MDHEN, CDR2 SYDVKM. The CDR3 runs to 15 residues. Trimming left V 3 bases short and J 2 bases short, with 11 bases between. The CDR3 DNA is TGTGCCAGCAGTTTGCCGCGGGGAGCCTACAATGAGCAGTTCTTC. This codes for CASSLPRGAYNEQFF.

The chain joins TRBV5-6 to TRBJ1-1; TRBD1 matches 7 bases. The CDR3 is 13 amino acids. Looked up from germline, CDR1 is SGHDT and CDR2 is YYEEEE. The ends lost 4 bases at V and 3 bases at J; junction bases unmatched: 3. The CDR3 nucleotides read TGTGCCAGCAGCCAGGGGGTAGACACTGAAGCTTTCTTT. It specifies CASSQGVDTEAFF.

The chain has TRBV7-3 and TRBJ2-3; D remains ambiguous. CDR1 is SGHTA, CDR2 FQGTGA, per germline. The CDR3 has 15 amino acids. The V and J ends lost 0 bases and 3 bases respectively, with 10 bases between them. CDR3: CASSLTRSVTDTQYF. CDR3 nucleotide sequence: TGTGCCAGCAGCTTAACGCGCAGTGTTACAGATACGCAGTATTTT. Variable domain in full (rest from reference TRBV7-3 and TRBJ2-3): GAGVSQTPSNKVTEKGKYVELRCDPISGHTALYWYRQSLGQGPEFLIYFQGTGAADDSGLPNDRFFAVRPEGSVSTLKIQRTERGDSAVYLCASSLTRSVTDTQYFGPGTRLTVL.

The J gene is TRBJ1-6, the V gene TRBV5-6, with 8 bases fitting TRBD1. This CDR3 has 17 amino acids. With 4 bases clipped from V and 8 bases from J, the junction kept 14 bases outside the gene matches. From germline, CDR1 is SGHDT and CDR2 YYEEEE. The CDR3 sequence is CASSPDRGVKEDSPLHF. CDR3 bases: TGTGCCAGCAGCCCAGACAGGGGAGTTAAAGAGGATTCACCCCTCCACTTT. Complete variable domain (other parts from reference TRBV5-6 and TRBJ1-6): DAGVTQSPTHLIKTRGQQVTLRCSPKSGHDTVSWYQQALGQGPQFIFQYYEEEERQRGNFPDRFSGHQFPNYSSELNVNALLLGDSALYLCASSPDRGVKEDSPLHFGNGTRLTVT.

The CDR3 here is CASSLDHPGELFF. The CDR3 DNA reads TGTGCCAGCAGCTTAGATCATCCCGGGGAGCTGTTTTTT. The chain is built from TRBV11-3 and TRBJ2-2; D remains ambiguous. Germline V gives CDR1 SGHNT, CDR2 YENEEA. The CDR3 covers 13 residues. V lost 0 bases to trimming and J lost 6 bases, with 5 bases between them. Based on the CDR3 plus reference TRBV11-3 and TRBJ2-2, the full variable domain is EAGVVQSPRYKIIEKKQPVAFWCNPISGHNTLYWYLQNLGQGPELLIRYENEEAVDDSQLPKDRFSAERLKGVDSTLKIQPAELGDSAVYLCASSLDHPGELFFGEGSRLTVL.

This chain uses TRBV7-2 with TRBJ1-5, with D perhaps matching TRBD1 (6 bases). The CDR3 is 16 amino acids. Germline CDR1 reads SGHTA; CDR2 reads FQGNSA. V lost 2 bases and J lost 3, with 14 bases in between. CDR3 residues: CASSLSGQGTNQPQHF. In nucleotides, the CDR3 is TGTGCCAGCAGCTTAAGTGGCCAGGGGACCAATCAGCCCCAGCATTTT.

J is TRBJ2-3 and V is TRBV7-2; D gene uncertain. CDR1 is SGHTA, CDR2 FQGNSA, per germline. The germline V and J ends were trimmed by 4 bases and 14 bases, with 16 bases remaining between them. The length of the CDR3 is 12 residues. This CDR3 is CASSSLRITWYF. CDR3 DNA sequence: TGTGCCAGCAGCTCCCTAAGAATAACCTGGTATTTT.

J is TRBJ2-1 and V is TRBV12-5, with 7 bases matching TRBD1. V shed 7 bases, J shed 6 bases, and the junction held 3 bases outside the gene matches. There are 12 residues in the CDR3. The germline V gene has CDR1 LGHNT and CDR2 FRNRAP. The CDR3 DNA sequence: TGTGCTAGTGCGGGACAGCCCAATGAGCAGTTCTTC. This sequence encodes CASAGQPNEQFF. The variable domain in full, completed from reference TRBV12-5 and TRBJ2-1, reads DARVTQTPRHKVTEMGQEVTMRCQPILGHNTVFWYRQTMMQGLELLAYFRNRAPLDDSGMPKDRFSAEMPDATLATLKIQPSEPRDSAVYFCASAGQPNEQFFGPGTRLTVL.

The J gene is TRBJ1-1, the V gene TRBV6-6, with 8 bases fitting TRBD1. Germline V gene lookup returns CDR1 MNHNY and CDR2 SVGAGI (reference sequence). V lost 4 bases and J lost 6; bases outside the gene matches: 7. This CDR3 contains 14 residues. The CDR3 sequence is CASSLDRVLAEAFF. The CDR3 DNA reads TGTGCCAGCAGTTTGGACAGGGTTCTCGCTGAAGCTTTCTTT.

The chain couples TRBV7-6 to TRBJ1-2; 9 bases are a match to TRBD1. J was trimmed by 8 bases and V by 6 bases; bases with no gene match: 13. There are 15 residues in the CDR3. Germline values: CDR1 SGHVS, CDR2 FNYEAQ. The CDR3 loop is CASRISEWDREGYTF. As DNA, the CDR3 is TGTGCCAGCAGAATCTCCGAGTGGGACAGGGAGGGCTACACCTTC.

CDR3 sequence reads: CASSQFGLAGKDTQYF. In DNA form, the CDR3 reads TGCGCCAGCAGCCAATTTGGACTAGCGGGGAAAGATACGCAGTATTTT. The chain employs TRBV5-1 and TRBJ2-3; 12 bases align to TRBD2. The CDR3 contains 16 residues. The germline CDR1 and CDR2 sequences are SGHRS and YFSETQ. The V segment lost 4 bases and the J segment 5 bases; nucleotides outside the gene matches: 8.

J is TRBJ2-7 and V is TRBV9; 14 nucleotides line up with TRBD2. Unmatched junction bases numbered 8, after V lost 3 bases and J lost 0 bases. The CDR3 loop spans 18 amino acids. Germline V gene data show CDR1 as SGDLS and CDR2 as YYNGEE. This chain's CDR3 is CASSEGAGTSGSSYEQYF. CDR3 nucleotides: TGTGCCAGCAGCGAAGGCGCCGGGACTAGCGGGAGCTCCTACGAGCAGTACTTC.

This clone has a single count. CDR3 loop: CASSSKRDRGHEQYF. CDR3 nucleotide sequence: TGTGCCAGCAGCTCAAAGAGGGACAGGGGTCACGAGCAGTACTTC. The chain has TRBV7-8 and TRBJ2-7, with 10 bases aligning to TRBD1. Trimming removed 4 bases from V and 5 bases from J; junction bases left unmatched: 8. Germline values: CDR1 SGHVS, CDR2 FQNEAQ. The CDR3 covers 15 residues.

V and J are TRBV5-1 and TRBJ2-7, with D perhaps TRBD2 (7 bases). The CDR3 extends over 15 amino acids. V was clipped by 1 base and J by 6 bases, with 17 bases between them. Germline-derived CDR1 and CDR2 are SGHRS and YFSETQ. The CDR3 protein is CASSLIRGANLEQYF. CDR3 bases: TGCGCCAGCAGCTTGATCCGGGGGGCGAATCTCGAGCAGTACTTC. The full variable domain, its missing parts supplied by reference TRBV5-1 and TRBJ2-7, is KAGVTQTPRYLIKTRGQQVTLSCSPISGHRSVSWYQQTPGQGLQFLFEYFSETQRNKGNFPGRFSGRQFSNSRSEMNVSTLELGDSALYLCASSLIRGANLEQYFGPGTRLTVT.

This chain joins TRBV7-9 and TRBJ2-3, with a tentative D call TRBD1 (6 bases). V was trimmed by 5 bases and J by 0 bases, leaving 12 bases between them. In germline, CDR1 is SEHNR, CDR2 FQNEAQ (reference sequence). CDR3 size: 15 residues. The CDR3 DNA sequence: TGTGCCAGCAGCGCCAAGGGGGTTAGCACAGATACGCAGTATTTT. This sequence encodes CASSAKGVSTDTQYF.

V gene TRBV28 combines with J gene TRBJ2-6; D remains ambiguous. Looked up from germline, CDR1 is MDHEN and CDR2 is SYDVKM. The CDR3 runs to 18 residues. The V and J ends lost 3 bases and 2 bases respectively, with 17 bases between them. CDR3 nucleotide sequence: TGTGCCAGCAGTTTGAGTCTCCTGAAGCTCGCTGGGGCCAACGTCCTGACTTTC. Amino acid sequence: CASSLSLLKLAGANVLTF.

The genes are TRBV11-3 and TRBJ1-1; D possibly corresponds to TRBD1 (6 bases). CDR1 is SGHNT, CDR2 YENEEA, per germline. Trimming took off 4 bases at V and 4 bases at J, with 10 bases between the two ends. The CDR3 covers 13 residues. The CDR3 sequence is CASSSRGATEAFF. CDR3 in DNA: TGTGCCAGCAGCTCCAGGGGTGCCACTGAAGCTTTCTTT.

This rearrangement joins TRBV28 to TRBJ2-5; perhaps D is TRBD1 or TRBD2 (5 bases each). Germline assignment: CDR1 MDHEN and CDR2 SYDVKM. The V gene lost 5 bases and the J gene lost 4 bases, with 11 bases spanning the gap. The CDR3 runs to 13 residues. Here the CDR3 DNA reads TGTGCCAGCAGTGCCCCGGGACGAGAGACCCAGTACTTC. This encodes CASSAPGRETQYF.

The CDR3 DNA follows: TGTGCCAGCAGCGATCAAAGGAGACAAGAAAAACTGTTTTTT. It yields the protein CASSDQRRQEKLFF. V usage is TRBV5-4 and J usage is TRBJ1-4, with D hard to call. Germline-derived CDR1 and CDR2 are SGHNT and YYREEE (reference sequence). The CDR3 length is 14 residues. Trimming shortened V by 4 bases and J by 8 bases, and 15 bases separated the two germline ends.

Comment on this clone: The same CDR3 can be traced to other DNA sequences in this sample. The chain employs TRBV7-6 and TRBJ2-5, with TRBD1 as a possible D gene (6 bases). V dropped 1 base and J dropped 2 bases, with 8 bases sitting between them. Germline CDR1 and CDR2: SGHVS and FNYEAQ. The CDR3 spans 14 residues. Here the CDR3 reads CASSLGTVQETQYF. The CDR3 region has the DNA TGTGCCAGCAGCTTAGGGACAGTACAAGAGACCCAGTACTTC.

This clone was counted once. This sample also contains other DNA sequences that code for the same CDR3. This rearrangement joins TRBV18 to TRBJ2-1; TRBD2 matches at 9 bases. V trimming: 0 bases; J trimming: 3 bases; junction bases outside the gene matches: 3. The CDR3 is 16 residues long. Looked up from germline, CDR1 is KGHSH and CDR2 is LQKENI. CDR3 loop: CASSPPASGVYNEQFF. CDR3 DNA: TGTGCCAGCTCACCACCAGCTAGCGGGGTCTACAATGAGCAGTTCTTC.